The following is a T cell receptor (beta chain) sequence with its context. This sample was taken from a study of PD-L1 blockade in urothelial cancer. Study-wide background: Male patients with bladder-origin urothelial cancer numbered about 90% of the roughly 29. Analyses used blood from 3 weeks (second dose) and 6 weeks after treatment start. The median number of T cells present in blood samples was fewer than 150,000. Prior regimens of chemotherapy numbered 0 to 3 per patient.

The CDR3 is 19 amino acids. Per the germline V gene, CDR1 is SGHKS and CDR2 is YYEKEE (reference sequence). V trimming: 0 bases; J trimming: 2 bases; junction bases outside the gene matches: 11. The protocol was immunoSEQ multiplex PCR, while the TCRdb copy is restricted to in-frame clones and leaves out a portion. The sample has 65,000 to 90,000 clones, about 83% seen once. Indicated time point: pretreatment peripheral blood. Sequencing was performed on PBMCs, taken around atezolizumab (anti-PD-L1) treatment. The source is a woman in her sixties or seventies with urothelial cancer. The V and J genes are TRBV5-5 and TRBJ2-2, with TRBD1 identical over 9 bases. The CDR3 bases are TGTGCCAGCAGCTTGGAGGTTAGGACAGGGGATGATAACACCGGGGAGCTGTTTTTT. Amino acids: CASSLEVRTGDDNTGELFF.